This T cell receptor (beta chain) came from a study of T cell responses to AZD1222 COVID-19 vaccine. Study-level results: Increases in Spike-specific TCR breadth and depth were seen after two AZD1222 doses. Donors were mostly white British, more females; clonal diversity possibly underestimated.

About this clone itself: The antigen remains unidentified.

The trim removed 0 bases at V and 6 bases at J, leaving 4 bases unmatched. CDR3 length equals 14 residues. Germline loops: CDR1 SGHNT, CDR2 YYREEE (reference sequence). The protocol was immunoSEQ multiplex PCR, while the TCRdb copy is restricted to in-frame clones and leaves out a portion. The sample lists under 50,000 clones, about four fifths occurring once. This sequence originates from an adult who received the MenACWY meningococcal vaccine as a control. Here the sequenced sample was peripheral blood, taken 28 days after the second dose of the MenACWY control vaccine. The V gene is TRBV5-4, the J gene TRBJ2-7, with TRBD2 matching over 9 bases. Here the CDR3 DNA reads TGTGCCAGCAGCTTGGCTAGCGGGGACGGCGAGCAGTACGTC. Protein sequence: CASSLASGDGEQYV.